The entry below describes one T cell receptor beta chain. The antigen remains undetermined. The data derive from a study of cytomegalovirus exposure and HLA in healthy donors. Regarding the study as a whole: Rarity characterized most TCR sequences, yet some public TCRs appeared in many donors.

PCR primers comprised 60 Vbeta and 13 Jbeta primers. Measured with immunoSEQ multiplex PCR; TCRdb has only the in-frame clones, and not every one. The sample lists about 160,000 clones, around 84% occurring once. The length of the CDR3 is 15 residues. V dropped 5 bases and J dropped 3 bases, with 14 bases sitting between them. The germline CDR1 and CDR2 sequences are SEHNR and FQNEAQ (reference sequence). The chain has TRBV7-9 and TRBJ2-1; the D gene is possibly TRBD1 (5 bases). The clonotype comes from a man aged 45-65 years in good health and CMV-seropositive. Sequenced material: PBMCs. The CDR3 sequence is CASSPQDTFYNEQFF. The CDR3 DNA sequence: TGTGCCAGCAGCCCCCAGGACACTTTCTACAATGAGCAGTTCTTC.